The entry below describes one T cell receptor beta chain. V shed 8 bases, J shed 8 bases, and the junction held 10 bases outside the gene matches. CDR1 is MNHNS, CDR2 SASEGT, per germline. The CDR3 runs to 13 residues. Amplified TCR beta CDR3 regions derived from RNA transcripts. The TCR CDR3 was amplified in a first-round RT-PCR using the HTBI primer set. TCRdb fed the multiplex PCR reads into MiXCR, producing one record per CDR3 protein. The sample carries hundreds of thousands of distinct CDR3 sequences, less than 25% recorded once. The sample belongs to a study of T cells in Graves' hyperthyroidism and ophthalmopathy.

The clonotype was recovered from a man aged 25-45 years with Graves' ophthalmopathy. The chain couples TRBV6-1 to TRBJ2-3; 7 nucleotides align to TRBD2. Sequencing was done on a sample of blood. The CDR3 loop is CASGGGWTVTQYF. For the CDR3, the DNA is TGTGCCAGCGGGGGGGGTTGGACGGTTACGCAGTATTTT.